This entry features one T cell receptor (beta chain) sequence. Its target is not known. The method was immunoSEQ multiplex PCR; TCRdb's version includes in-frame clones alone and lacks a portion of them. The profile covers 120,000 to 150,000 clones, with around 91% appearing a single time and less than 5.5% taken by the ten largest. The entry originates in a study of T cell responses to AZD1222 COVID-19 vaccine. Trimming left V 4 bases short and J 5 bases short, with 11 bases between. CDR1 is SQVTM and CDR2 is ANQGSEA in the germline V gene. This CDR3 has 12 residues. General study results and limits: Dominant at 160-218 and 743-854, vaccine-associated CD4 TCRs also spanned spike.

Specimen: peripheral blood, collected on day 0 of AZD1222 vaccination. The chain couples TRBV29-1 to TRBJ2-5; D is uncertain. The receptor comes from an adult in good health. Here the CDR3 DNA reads TGCAGCGTTGGAGAGGTGAGCGAGACCCAGTACTTC. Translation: CSVGEVSETQYF.